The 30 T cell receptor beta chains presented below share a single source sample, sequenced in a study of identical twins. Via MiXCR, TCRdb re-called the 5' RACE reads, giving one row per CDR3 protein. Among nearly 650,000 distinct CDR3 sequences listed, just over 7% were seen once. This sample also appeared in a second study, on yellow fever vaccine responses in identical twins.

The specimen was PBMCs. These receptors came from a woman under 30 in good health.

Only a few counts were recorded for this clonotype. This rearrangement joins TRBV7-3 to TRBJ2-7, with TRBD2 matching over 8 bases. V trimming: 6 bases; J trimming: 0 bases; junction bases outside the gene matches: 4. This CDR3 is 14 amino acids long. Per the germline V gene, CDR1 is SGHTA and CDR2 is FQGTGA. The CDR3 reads CASRVTSASYEQYF. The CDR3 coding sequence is TGTGCCAGCAGGGTGACTAGCGCCTCCTACGAGCAGTACTTC.

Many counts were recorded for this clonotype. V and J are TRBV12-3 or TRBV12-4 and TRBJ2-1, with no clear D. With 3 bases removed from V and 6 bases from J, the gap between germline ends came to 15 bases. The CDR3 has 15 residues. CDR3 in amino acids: CASSFGRFSINEQFF. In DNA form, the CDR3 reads TGTGCCAGCAGTTTCGGCCGGTTCAGTATCAATGAGCAGTTCTTC.

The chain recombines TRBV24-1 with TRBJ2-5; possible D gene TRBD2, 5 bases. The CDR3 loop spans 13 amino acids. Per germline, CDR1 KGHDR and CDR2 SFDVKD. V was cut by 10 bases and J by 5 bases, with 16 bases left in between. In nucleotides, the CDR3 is TGTGCCACTCAGGCGAGCGGCGGGGAGACCCAGTACTTC. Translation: CATQASGGETQYF.

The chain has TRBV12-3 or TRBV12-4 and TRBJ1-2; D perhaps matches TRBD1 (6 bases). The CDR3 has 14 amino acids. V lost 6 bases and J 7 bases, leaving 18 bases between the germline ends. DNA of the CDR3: TGTGCCAGCAGCCCGGAGCCAGGGGCCTTTGGCTACACCTTC. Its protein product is CASSPEPGAFGYTF.

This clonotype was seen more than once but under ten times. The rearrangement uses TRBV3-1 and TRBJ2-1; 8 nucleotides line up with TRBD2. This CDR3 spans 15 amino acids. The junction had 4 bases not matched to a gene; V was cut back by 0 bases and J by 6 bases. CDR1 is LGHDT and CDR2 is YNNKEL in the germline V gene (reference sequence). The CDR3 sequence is CASSQDATSVNEQFF. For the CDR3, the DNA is TGTGCCAGCAGCCAAGATGCGACTAGCGTCAATGAGCAGTTCTTC.

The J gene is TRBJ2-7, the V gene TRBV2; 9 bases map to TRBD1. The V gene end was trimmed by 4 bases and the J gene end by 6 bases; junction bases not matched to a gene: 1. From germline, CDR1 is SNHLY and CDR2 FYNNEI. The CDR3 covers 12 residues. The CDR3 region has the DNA TGTGCCAGCAGTGGGGACAGGGCCGAGCAGTACTTC. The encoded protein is CASSGDRAEQYF.

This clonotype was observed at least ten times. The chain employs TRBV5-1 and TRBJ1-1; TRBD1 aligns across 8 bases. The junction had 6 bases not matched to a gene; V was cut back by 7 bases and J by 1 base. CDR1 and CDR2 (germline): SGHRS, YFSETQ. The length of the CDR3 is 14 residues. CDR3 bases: TGCGCCAGCTCCAGGACAGGGCCGAACACTGAAGCTTTCTTT. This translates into CASSRTGPNTEAFF.

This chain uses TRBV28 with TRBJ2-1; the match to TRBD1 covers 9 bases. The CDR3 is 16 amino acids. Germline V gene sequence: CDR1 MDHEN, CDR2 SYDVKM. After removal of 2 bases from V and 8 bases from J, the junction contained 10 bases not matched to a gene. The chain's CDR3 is CASSLGPGQGVDEQFF. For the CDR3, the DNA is TGTGCCAGCAGTTTAGGACCGGGACAGGGTGTCGATGAGCAGTTCTTC.

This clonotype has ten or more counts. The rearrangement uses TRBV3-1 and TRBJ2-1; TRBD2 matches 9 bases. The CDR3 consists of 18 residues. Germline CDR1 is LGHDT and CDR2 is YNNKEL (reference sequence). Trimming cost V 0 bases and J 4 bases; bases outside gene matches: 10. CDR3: CASSQDRPAGGAYNEQFF. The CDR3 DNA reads TGTGCCAGCAGCCAAGATCGCCCAGCGGGGGGAGCATACAATGAGCAGTTCTTC.

The CDR3 bases are TGCGCCAGCAGCCAAACCCCGACAGGGGGAACTTTCTTT. Encoded protein: CASSQTPTGGTFF. This chain connects TRBV4-1 to TRBJ1-1; 9 positions agree with TRBD1. V trimming: 2 bases; J trimming: 12 bases; junction bases outside the gene matches: 7. Germline V gives CDR1 MGHRA, CDR2 YSYEKL. The CDR3 is 13 residues long.

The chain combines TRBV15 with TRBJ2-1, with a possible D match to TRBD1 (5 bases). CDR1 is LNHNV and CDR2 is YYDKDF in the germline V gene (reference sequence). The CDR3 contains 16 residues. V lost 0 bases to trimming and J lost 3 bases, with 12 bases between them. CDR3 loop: CATSRDKGDFYNEQFF. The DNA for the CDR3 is TGTGCCACCAGCAGAGATAAAGGGGATTTCTACAATGAGCAGTTCTTC.

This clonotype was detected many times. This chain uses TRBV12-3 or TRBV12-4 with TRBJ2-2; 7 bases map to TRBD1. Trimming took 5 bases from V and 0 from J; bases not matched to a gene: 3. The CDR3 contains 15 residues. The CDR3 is CASSNQGANTGELFF. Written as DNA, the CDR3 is TGTGCCAGCAGTAATCAGGGGGCGAACACCGGGGAGCTGTTTTTT.

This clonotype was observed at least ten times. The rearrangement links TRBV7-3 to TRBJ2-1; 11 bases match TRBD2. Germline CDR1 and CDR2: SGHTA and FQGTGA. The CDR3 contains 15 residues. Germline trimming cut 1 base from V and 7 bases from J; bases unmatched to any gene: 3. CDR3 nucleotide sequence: TGTGCCAGCAGCTTAATTAGCGGGAGGGGGAATGAGCAGTTCTTC. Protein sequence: CASSLISGRGNEQFF.

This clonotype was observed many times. The CDR3 is CASSGNSGRSEQYF. CDR3 nucleotides: TGCGCCAGCAGTGGGAATAGCGGGAGAAGCGAGCAGTACTTC. V and J are TRBV10-1 and TRBJ2-7, with TRBD2 matching 9 bases. Germline values: CDR1 WNHNN, CDR2 SYGVQD (reference sequence). V was clipped by 4 bases and J by 6 bases; unmatched bases: 7. This CDR3 has 14 residues.

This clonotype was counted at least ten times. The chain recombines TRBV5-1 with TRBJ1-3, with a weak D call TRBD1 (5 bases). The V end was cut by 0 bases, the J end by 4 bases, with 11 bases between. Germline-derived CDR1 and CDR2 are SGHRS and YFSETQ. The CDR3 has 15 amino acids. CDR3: CASSLVQGAGNTIYF. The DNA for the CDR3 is TGCGCCAGCAGCTTGGTGCAGGGCGCAGGAAACACCATATATTTT.

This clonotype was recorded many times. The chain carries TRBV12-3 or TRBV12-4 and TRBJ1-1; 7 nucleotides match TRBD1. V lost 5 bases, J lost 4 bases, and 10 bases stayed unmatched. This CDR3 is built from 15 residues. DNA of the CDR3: TGTGCCAGCAGTCCCGAAGGGGGCCTGGGCACTGAAGCTTTCTTT. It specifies CASSPEGGLGTEAFF.

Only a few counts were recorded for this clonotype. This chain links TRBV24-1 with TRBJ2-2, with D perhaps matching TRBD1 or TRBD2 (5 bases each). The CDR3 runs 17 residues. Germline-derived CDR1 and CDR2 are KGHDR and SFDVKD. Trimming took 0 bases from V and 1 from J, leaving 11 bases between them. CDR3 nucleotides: TGTGCCACCAGTGATTTGCAAGGTGGGGGGAACACCGGGGAGCTGTTTTTT. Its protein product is CATSDLQGGGNTGELFF.

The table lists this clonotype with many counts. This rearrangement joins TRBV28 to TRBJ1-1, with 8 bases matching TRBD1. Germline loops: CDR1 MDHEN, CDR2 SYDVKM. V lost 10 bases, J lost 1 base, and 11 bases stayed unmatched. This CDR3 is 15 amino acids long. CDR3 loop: CATRQGRLRNTEAFF. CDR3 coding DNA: TGTGCCACACGACAGGGGCGGCTTCGGAACACTGAAGCTTTCTTT.

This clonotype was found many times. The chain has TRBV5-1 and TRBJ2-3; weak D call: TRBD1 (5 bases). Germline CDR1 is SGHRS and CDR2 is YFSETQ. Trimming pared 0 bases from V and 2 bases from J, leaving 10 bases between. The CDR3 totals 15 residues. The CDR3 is CASSLAGFITDTQYF. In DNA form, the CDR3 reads TGCGCCAGCAGCTTGGCAGGGTTCATCACAGATACGCAGTATTTT.

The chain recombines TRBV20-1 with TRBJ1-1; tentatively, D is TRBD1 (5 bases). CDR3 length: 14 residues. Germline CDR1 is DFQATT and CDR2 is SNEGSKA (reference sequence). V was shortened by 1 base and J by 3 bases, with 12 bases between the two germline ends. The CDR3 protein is CSARADSGHTEAFF. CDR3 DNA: TGCAGTGCTAGAGCTGACAGCGGACACACTGAAGCTTTCTTT.

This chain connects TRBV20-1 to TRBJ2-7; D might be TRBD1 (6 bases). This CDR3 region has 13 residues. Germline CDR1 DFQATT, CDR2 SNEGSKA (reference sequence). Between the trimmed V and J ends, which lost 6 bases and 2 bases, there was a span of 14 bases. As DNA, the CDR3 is TGCAGTGCCCGGACAGTGGGGCCCTACGAGCAGTACTTC. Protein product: CSARTVGPYEQYF.

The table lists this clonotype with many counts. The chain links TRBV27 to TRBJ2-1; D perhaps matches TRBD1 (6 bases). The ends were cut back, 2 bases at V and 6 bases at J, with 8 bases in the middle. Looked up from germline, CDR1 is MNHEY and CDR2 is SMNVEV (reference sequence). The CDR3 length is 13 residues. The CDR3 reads CASSLGTTNEQFF. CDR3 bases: TGTGCCAGCAGTTTAGGGACAACCAATGAGCAGTTCTTC.

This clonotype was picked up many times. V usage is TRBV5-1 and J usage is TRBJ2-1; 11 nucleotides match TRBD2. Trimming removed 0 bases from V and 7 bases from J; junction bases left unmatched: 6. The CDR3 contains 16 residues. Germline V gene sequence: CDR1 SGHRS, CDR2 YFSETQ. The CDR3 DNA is TGCGCCAGCAGCTTGGGGTTAGCGGGGGGGCTAAATGAGCAGTTCTTC. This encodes CASSLGLAGGLNEQFF. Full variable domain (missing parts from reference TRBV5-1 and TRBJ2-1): KAGVTQTPRYLIKTRGQQVTLSCSPISGHRSVSWYQQTPGQGLQFLFEYFSETQRNKGNFPGRFSGRQFSNSRSEMNVSTLELGDSALYLCASSLGLAGGLNEQFFGPGTRLTVL.

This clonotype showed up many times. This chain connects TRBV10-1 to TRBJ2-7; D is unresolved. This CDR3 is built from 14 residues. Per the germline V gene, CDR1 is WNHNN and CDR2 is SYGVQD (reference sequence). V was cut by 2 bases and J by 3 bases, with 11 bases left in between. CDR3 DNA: TGCGCCAGCAGTGAGGGGGAAGATTACTACGAGCAGTACGTC. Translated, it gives CASSEGEDYYEQYV.

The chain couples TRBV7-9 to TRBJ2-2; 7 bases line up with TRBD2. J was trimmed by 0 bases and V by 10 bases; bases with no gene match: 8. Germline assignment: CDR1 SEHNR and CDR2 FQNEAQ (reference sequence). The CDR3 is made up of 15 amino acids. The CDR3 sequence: CATNLGTTNTGELFF. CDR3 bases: TGTGCCACCAACCTCGGGACTACGAACACCGGGGAGCTGTTTTTT.

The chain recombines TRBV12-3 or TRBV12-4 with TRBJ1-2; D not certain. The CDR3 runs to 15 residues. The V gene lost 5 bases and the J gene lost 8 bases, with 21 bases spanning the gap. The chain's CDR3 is CASSTPRAGIEGYTF. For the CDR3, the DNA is TGTGCCAGCAGTACACCCCGGGCGGGGATAGAGGGCTACACCTTC.

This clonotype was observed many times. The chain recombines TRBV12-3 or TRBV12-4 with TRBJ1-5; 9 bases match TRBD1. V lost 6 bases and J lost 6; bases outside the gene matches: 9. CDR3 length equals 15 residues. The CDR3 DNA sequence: TGTGCCAGCAGCTCCGGACAGGGGATCGCTCAGCCCCAGCATTTT. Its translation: CASSSGQGIAQPQHF.

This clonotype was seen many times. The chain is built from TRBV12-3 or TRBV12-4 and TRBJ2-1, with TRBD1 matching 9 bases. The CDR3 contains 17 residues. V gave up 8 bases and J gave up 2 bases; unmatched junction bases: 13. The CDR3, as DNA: TGTGCCAGCGGATTACCCTCCGGGGACAGGGCCTACAATGAGCAGTTCTTC. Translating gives CASGLPSGDRAYNEQFF.

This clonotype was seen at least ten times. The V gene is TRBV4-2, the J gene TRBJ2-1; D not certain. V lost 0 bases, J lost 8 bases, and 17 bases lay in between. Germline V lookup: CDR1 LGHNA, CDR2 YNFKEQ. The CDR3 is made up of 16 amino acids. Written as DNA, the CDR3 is TGTGCCAGCAGCCAAGATTGGCCTTCGGCTAGTGATGAGCAGTTCTTC. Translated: CASSQDWPSASDEQFF.

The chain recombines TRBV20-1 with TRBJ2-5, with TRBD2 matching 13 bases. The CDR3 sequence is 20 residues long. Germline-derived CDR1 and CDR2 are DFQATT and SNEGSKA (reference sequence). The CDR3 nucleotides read TGCAGCAACACTCGAACCGGGACTAGCGGGGCGTGGAAATTGGGAGAGACCCAGTACTTC. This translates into CSNTRTGTSGAWKLGETQYF.